This T cell receptor beta chain is drawn from a study of T cells in Graves' hyperthyroidism and ophthalmopathy. Whole-study context: Peripheral blood was obtained at initial diagnosis, preceding any treatment.

Study-level points and caveats: A model using 13 V-J features told ophthalmopathy apart from stable hyperthyroidism.

The table lists this clonotype with many counts. Its antigen remains unidentified. Template material for amplifying TCR beta CDR3 regions consisted of RNA transcripts. During a first-round RT-PCR of the TCR CDR3, the HTBI primer set was used. TCRdb analysed the multiplex PCR reads with MiXCR anew, one entry per CDR3 protein. The sample lists around 500,000 distinct CDR3 sequences; around 15% were seen once. Deletions cut 3 bases from V and 2 bases from J, with 8 bases between. Germline V gene data show CDR1 as LNHDA and CDR2 as SQIVND (reference sequence). This CDR3 spans 15 amino acids. Lactation, pregnancy, other autoimmune disease or uncontrolled infection led to exclusion of patients.

The chain carries TRBV19 and TRBJ2-6, with D unclear. The sequence was obtained from a woman aged 18-29 years with Graves' hyperthyroidism. The sample comprised blood. CDR3 protein: CASSIILTGANVLTF. The CDR3 nucleotides read TGTGCCAGTAGTATCATCCTAACTGGGGCCAACGTCCTGACTTTC.